This T cell receptor beta chain was documented in a study of read filtering for tumor transcriptome and immune sequencing. Study context: Patients were approximately 18 male and some 13 female, mean age 65.9 years, range about 45 to 85.

From 400 to 450 ng of RNA, a library with molecular barcoded alpha/delta and beta/gamma adaptors was made. TCRdb called the reads again in MiXCR, with one record for every CDR3 protein. Altogether some 140,000 distinct CDR3 sequences are present, 13% being singletons, with the ten largest covering just under 8.5%. This clonotype appeared many times. Trimming shortened V by 7 bases and J by 9 bases, and 10 bases separated the two germline ends. The germline CDR1 and CDR2 sequences are SQVTM and ANQGSEA. This CDR3 is 10 amino acids long. The TCR originated in a donor at least 40 years old with multiple myeloma. The V gene is TRBV29-1, the J gene TRBJ2-1; D might be TRBD2 (5 bases). The sample was a population of CD138-negative cells sorted from bone marrow. CDR3 loop: CSGSVGEQFF. In nucleotides, the CDR3 is TGCAGCGGTAGCGTGGGTGAGCAGTTCTTC.